The 11 T cell receptor beta chains below all came from one sample that was sequenced in a study of immune heterogeneity within non-small cell lung tumors. Amplification of the TCR beta CDR3 was achieved through multiplex PCR with 32 V and 13 J primers. From the multiplex PCR reads, TCRdb called clonotypes with MiXCR, one entry per CDR3 protein. The data contain about 5,700 distinct CDR3 sequences, over 20% of them singletons. Genomic DNA from bulk tumor acted as the template, and 600 ng was loaded per sample. Multiple widely separated biopsies were taken from each primary tumor at surgery. Curative surgical treatment was performed in patients who had newly diagnosed, untreated non-small cell lung cancer. The sample consisted of lung tumor tissue. These receptors all come from a woman aged 55-69 years with non-small cell lung cancer.

With respect to this clonotype: A read error is possible here, since a much larger clone lies one base away. V usage is TRBV4-1 and J usage is TRBJ1-1; D perhaps matches TRBD1 (5 bases). The CDR3 runs to 13 residues. V was trimmed by 3 bases and J by 4 bases, leaving 9 bases between them. Germline values: CDR1 MGHRA, CDR2 YSYEKL. This chain's CDR3 is CASSQGTLTEAFF. CDR3 DNA sequence: TGCGCCAGCAGCCAGGGGACCCTCACTGAAGCTTTCTTT.

This clonotype was seen ten or more times. This chain connects TRBV5-1 to TRBJ2-5; TRBD1 matches 7 bases. Trimming at V came to 4 bases and at J to 2 bases, leaving 5 bases not matched to a gene. There are 14 residues in the CDR3. Germline CDR1 SGHRS, CDR2 YFSETQ. This CDR3 is CASSLRTGQETQYF. The CDR3 DNA reads as TGCGCCAGCAGCCTCCGGACAGGTCAAGAGACCCAGTACTTC.

The chain has TRBV7-9 and TRBJ1-1; D is undetermined. The V gene's germline CDR1 is SEHNR and CDR2 FQNEAQ (reference sequence). The V gene lost 2 bases and the J gene lost 2 bases, with 6 bases spanning the gap. CDR3 size: 13 residues. The CDR3 nucleotides read TGTGCCAGCAGCTTACAGGTAAACACTGAAGCTTTCTTT. This gives the protein CASSLQVNTEAFF.

This clonotype is medium-sized in the sample. V is TRBV19 and J is TRBJ2-1; the match to TRBD2 covers 10 bases. Germline values: CDR1 LNHDA, CDR2 SQIVND (reference sequence). The CDR3 runs to 15 residues. V lost 8 bases to trimming and J lost 6 bases; unmatched junction nucleotides: 10. CDR3 coding DNA: TGTGCCAGTTGCTCTGGCCTAGCGGGAGCCAATGAGCAGTTCTTC. Protein product: CASCSGLAGANEQFF.

The chain carries TRBV7-2 and TRBJ2-3; 12 bases match TRBD2. The J segment lost 1 base and the V segment lost 6 bases, leaving 8 bases of the junction unmatched. Germline V gene lookup returns CDR1 SGHTA and CDR2 FQGNSA. This CDR3 spans 17 amino acids. Here the CDR3 reads CASRRTSGAGGTDTQYF. Written as DNA, the CDR3 is TGTGCCAGCAGAAGGACTAGCGGGGCCGGGGGCACAGATACGCAGTATTTT.

There are many counts of this clonotype. V usage is TRBV7-9 and J usage is TRBJ2-1, with 11 bases matching TRBD2. CDR1 and CDR2 (germline): SEHNR, FQNEAQ (reference sequence). V dropped 4 bases and J dropped 5; count of bases not matched to a gene: 7. CDR3 size: 16 residues. CDR3 in amino acids: CASSSRGTSGNNEQFF. CDR3 bases: TGTGCCAGCAGCTCCCGAGGGACTAGCGGAAACAATGAGCAGTTCTTC. The variable domain in full, completed from reference TRBV7-9 and TRBJ2-1, reads DTGVSQNPRHKITKRGQNVTFRCDPISEHNRLYWYRQTLGQGPEFLTYFQNEAQLEKSRLLSDRFSAERPKGSFSTLEIQRTEQGDSAMYLCASSSRGTSGNNEQFFGPGTRLTVL.

This clonotype is labeled as medium-sized. This chain uses TRBV20-1 with TRBJ2-7; the D is unclear. V gave up 4 bases and J gave up 3 bases, with 7 bases separating them. The CDR3 is 11 residues long. Germline CDR1 is DFQATT and CDR2 is SNEGSKA (reference sequence). The CDR3 reads CSATGIYEQYF. In nucleotides, the CDR3 is TGCAGTGCTACTGGGATCTACGAGCAGTACTTC.

The table lists this clonotype with many counts. This chain joins TRBV20-1 and TRBJ1-2; tentative D call: TRBD1 (6 bases). V lost 5 bases and J 5 bases, leaving 12 bases between the germline ends. The CDR3 sequence is 12 residues long. Germline V lookup: CDR1 DFQATT, CDR2 SNEGSKA (reference sequence). CDR3 in amino acids: CSAWTVVYGYTF. Written as DNA, the CDR3 is TGCAGTGCTTGGACAGTTGTTTATGGCTACACCTTC.

By share, this clonotype ranks as medium-sized (0.01 to 0.1%). The chain carries TRBV6-1 and TRBJ1-1; no clear D. Trimming took off 7 bases at V and 4 bases at J, with 19 bases between the two ends. Germline V CDR1 and CDR2: MNHNS, SASEGT. This CDR3 is built from 15 residues. CDR3 DNA sequence: TGTGCCAGCATCCCCCGTCGGGGAAGGGCCACTGAAGCTTTCTTT. Amino acid sequence: CASIPRRGRATEAFF.

This clonotype is medium-sized within its sample. CDR3 sequence (DNA): TGCAGTGCTAGACCTACCGACCTGACCGGGGAGCTGTTTTTT. This gives the protein CSARPTDLTGELFF. This chain uses TRBV20-1 with TRBJ2-2; D gene uncertain. V gave up 2 bases and J gave up 5 bases, with 12 bases separating them. The CDR3 consists of 14 residues. Germline-derived CDR1 and CDR2 are DFQATT and SNEGSKA (reference sequence).

The genes are TRBV20-1 and TRBJ2-7; D may match TRBD1 or TRBD2 (5 bases each). The germline V and J ends were trimmed by 6 bases and 6 bases, with 18 bases remaining between them. This CDR3 has 13 residues. Germline loops: CDR1 DFQATT, CDR2 SNEGSKA (reference sequence). CDR3 sequence reads: CSAGERVACEQYF. The CDR3 nucleotides are TGCAGTGCGGGGGAGAGGGTAGCTTGCGAGCAGTACTTC.